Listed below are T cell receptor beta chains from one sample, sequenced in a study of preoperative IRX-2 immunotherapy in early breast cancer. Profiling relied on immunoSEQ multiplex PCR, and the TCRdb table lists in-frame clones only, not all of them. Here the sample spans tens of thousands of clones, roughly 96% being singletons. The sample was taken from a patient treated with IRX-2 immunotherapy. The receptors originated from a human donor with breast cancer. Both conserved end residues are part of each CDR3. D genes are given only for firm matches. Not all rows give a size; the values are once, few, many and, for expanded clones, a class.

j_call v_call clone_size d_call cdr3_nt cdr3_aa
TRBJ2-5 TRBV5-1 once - TGCGCCAGCAGCTCCCGGGGGGAGACCCAGTACTTC CASSSRGETQYF
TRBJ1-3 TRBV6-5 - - TGTGCCAGCAGTTACGACAGGAGCTCTGGAAACACCATATATTTT CASSYDRSSGNTIYF
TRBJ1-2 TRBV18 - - TGTGCCAGCTCACCAAACTCAGGGCTCAGCTATGGCTACACCTTC CASSPNSGLSYGYTF
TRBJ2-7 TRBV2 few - TGTGCCAGCAGTGAAAGGGGAGTATACGAGCAGTACTTC CASSERGVYEQYF
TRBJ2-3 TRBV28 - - TGTGCCAGCAGACCTTTGGGGGGCACGCAGTATTTT CASRPLGGTQYF
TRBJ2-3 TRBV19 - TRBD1 TGTGCCAGTAGGGACAGGGGAAGGGGAACAGATACGCAGTATTTT CASRDRGRGTDTQYF
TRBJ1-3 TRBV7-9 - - TGTGCCAGCAGCTTGGGGCCTGCCTCTGGAAACACCATATATTTT CASSLGPASGNTIYF
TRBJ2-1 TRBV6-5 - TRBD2 TGTGCCAGCAGTTACTCGGGACTAGCGGGAAATGAGCAGTTCTTC CASSYSGLAGNEQFF
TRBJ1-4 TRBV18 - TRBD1 TGTGCCAGCTCAGTGGGACAGGGAAATGAAAAACTGTTTTTT CASSVGQGNEKLFF
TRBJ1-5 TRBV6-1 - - TGTGCCAGCAGTGAAGGGGGACATCCCAATCAGCCCCAGCATTTT CASSEGGHPNQPQHF
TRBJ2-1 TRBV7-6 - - TGTGCCAGCAGCTCCTCATATGGACAACCCGAGAATGAGCAGTTCTTC CASSSSYGQPENEQFF
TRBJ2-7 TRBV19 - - TGTGCCAGTAGCCCCTCAAACGAGTACGAGCAGTACTTC CASSPSNEYEQYF
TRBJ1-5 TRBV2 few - TGTGCCAGCAGTGTCTTGGGGAAAAGCAATCAGCCCCAGCATTTT CASSVLGKSNQPQHF
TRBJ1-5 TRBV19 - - TGTGCCAGTAGTTCGAATAGGGGGGGGCCAAATCAGCCCCAGCATTTT CASSSNRGGPNQPQHF
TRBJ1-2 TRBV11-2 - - TGTGCCAGCAGCTCCCCTCGAAATGGAAACTATGGCTACACCTTC CASSSPRNGNYGYTF
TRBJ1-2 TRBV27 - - TGTGCCAGCCGCTCCTGGGGTGCTTTTGGCTACACCTTC CASRSWGAFGYTF
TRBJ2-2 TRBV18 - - TGTGCCAGCTCACCAATGGGCACCGGGGAGCTGTTTTTT CASSPMGTGELFF
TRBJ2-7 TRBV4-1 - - TGCGCCAGCGCCGGTGGGGTTTCCTACGAGCAGTACTTC CASAGGVSYEQYF
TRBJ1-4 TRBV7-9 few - TGTGCCAGCAGCTTAGGCGGACATGAAAAACTGTTTTTT CASSLGGHEKLFF
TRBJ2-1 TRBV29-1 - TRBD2 TGCAGCGCTGGGGGGGGAAGCGGACTCAACGTGGGTGAGCAGTTCTTC CSAGGGSGLNVGEQFF
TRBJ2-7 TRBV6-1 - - TGTGCCAGCCGTCCCGAGCTAAGATTATTGTACTTC CASRPELRLLYF
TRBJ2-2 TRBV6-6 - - TGTGCCAGCAGTCGGGGGTCCGGGGAGCTGTTTTTT CASSRGSGELFF
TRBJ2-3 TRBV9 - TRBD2 TGTGCCAGCAGCATCCTCCCGACTAGCGGGAGTGATACGCAGTATTTT CASSILPTSGSDTQYF